The 25 T cell receptor beta chains reported below all come from one sample, sequenced in a study of blood T cell repertoires in COVID-19. The method was immunoSEQ multiplex PCR; TCRdb's version includes in-frame clones alone and lacks a portion of them. This table has under 100,000 clones, roughly four fifths appearing once. Material for sequencing was peripheral blood. These receptors were obtained from a man aged 55 to 70 with acute or convalescent COVID-19.

The CDR3 spells CASSQGRVIEAFF. The CDR3 DNA sequence: TGTGCCAGCAGCCAAGGCAGGGTAATTGAAGCTTTCTTT. The chain has TRBV3-1 (or the pseudogene TRBV3-2) and TRBJ1-1; weak D call: TRBD1 (5 bases). The CDR3 sequence is 13 residues long. Germline CDR1 and CDR2: LGHDT and YNNKEL (reference sequence). V lost 1 base and J 7 bases, leaving 10 bases between the germline ends.

This chain uses TRBV19 with TRBJ1-2; D uncertain. The V end lost 0 bases, the J end lost 6 bases, and 14 bases lay between the germline ends. The CDR3 is 15 amino acids. CDR1 and CDR2 from the germline V gene are LNHDA and SQIVND (reference sequence). CDR3 bases: TGTGCCAGTAGTATAGATCGATGGGGAGTGGATGGCTACACCTTC. It yields the protein CASSIDRWGVDGYTF.

The chain carries TRBV18 and TRBJ2-1; no clear D gene. The CDR3 consists of 14 residues. The V end was cut by 1 base, the J end by 5 bases, with 9 bases between. Per the germline V gene, CDR1 is KGHSH and CDR2 is LQKENI. Here the CDR3 reads CASSPQQVNNEQFF. The CDR3 DNA is TGTGCCAGCTCACCACAGCAGGTGAACAATGAGCAGTTCTTC.

The CDR3 DNA follows: TGTGCCAGCAGCCAAGTCCTCGGGGGTGAGCAGTTCTTC. Translation: CASSQVLGGEQFF. The chain has TRBV3-1 (or the pseudogene TRBV3-2) and TRBJ2-1, with a tentative D call TRBD2 (6 bases). Looked up from germline, CDR1 is LGHDT and CDR2 is YNNKEL (reference sequence). Trimming removed 1 base at V and 9 bases at J, with 10 bases between. CDR3 size: 13 residues.

The chain couples TRBV7-2 to TRBJ2-3; D unclear. Germline V lookup: CDR1 SGHTA, CDR2 FQGNSA. The CDR3 is 13 residues long. Trimming left V 1 base short and J 5 bases short, with 7 bases between. Here the CDR3 DNA reads TGTGCCAGCAGCTTAGATTTTAGAGATACGCAGTATTTT. It yields the protein CASSLDFRDTQYF.

This clone is a singleton in its sample. V usage is TRBV7-2 and J usage is TRBJ2-7; the D is unclear. The CDR3 sequence is 14 residues long. Trimming left V 1 base short and J 0 bases short, with 7 bases between. Germline CDR1 and CDR2: SGHTA and FQGNSA. DNA for the CDR3: TGTGCCAGCAGCTTAGAGCACAGCTCCTACGAGCAGTACTTC. As protein: CASSLEHSSYEQYF.

The CDR3, as DNA: TGTGCCAGCAGCCGTATGGGGGGAAGGTTCTTC. Amino acid sequence: CASSRMGGRFF. The genes are TRBV7-9 and TRBJ2-1; a possible D gene is TRBD2 (6 bases). The ends were cut back, 5 bases at V and 15 bases at J, with 14 bases in the middle. This CDR3 has 11 residues. CDR1 is SEHNR and CDR2 is FQNEAQ in the germline V gene (reference sequence).

The chain is built from TRBV24-1 and TRBJ2-1; 8 bases map to TRBD1. The CDR3 has 14 residues. Germline V gene data show CDR1 as KGHDR and CDR2 as SFDVKD. With 9 bases clipped from V and 4 bases from J, the junction kept 7 bases outside the gene matches. In DNA, the CDR3 is TGTGCCACCGCGAGAGGACAGGGATACAATGAGCAGTTCTTC. The encoded protein is CATARGQGYNEQFF.

This chain joins TRBV13 and TRBJ2-2, with D perhaps TRBD2 (5 bases). Trimming removed 2 bases at V and 0 bases at J, with 16 bases between. Per the germline V gene, CDR1 is PRHDT and CDR2 is FYEKMQ (reference sequence). The length of the CDR3 is 18 residues. CDR3 in amino acids: CASSLLAGGPTNTGELFF. The DNA of the CDR3 is TGTGCCAGCAGCTTACTGGCGGGTGGCCCGACGAACACCGGGGAGCTGTTTTTT.

This clone was counted between two and nine times. The chain links TRBV5-1 to TRBJ2-3; D is perhaps TRBD1 (5 bases). CDR1 and CDR2 (germline): SGHRS, YFSETQ. Trimming took 0 bases from V and 2 from J, leaving 10 bases between them. This CDR3 is built from 15 residues. CDR3: CASSLVGAPTDTQYF. The CDR3 nucleotides read TGCGCCAGCAGCTTGGTTGGGGCACCCACAGATACGCAGTATTTT.

This rearrangement joins TRBV12-3 or TRBV12-4 to TRBJ1-2; unclear D gene. Trimming took off 0 bases at V and 2 bases at J, with 4 bases between the two ends. The CDR3 extends over 13 amino acids. CDR3: CASSLAPNYGYTF. The CDR3 DNA follows: TGTGCCAGCAGTTTAGCCCCAAACTATGGCTACACCTTC.

This chain connects TRBV27 to TRBJ1-3; D might be TRBD1 (5 bases). From germline, CDR1 is MNHEY and CDR2 SMNVEV (reference sequence). CDR3 size: 14 residues. Trimming left V 6 bases short and J 0 bases short, with 9 bases between. DNA of the CDR3: TGTGCCAGCAGAACAGGACCCTCTGGAAACACCATATATTTT. Its translation: CASRTGPSGNTIYF.

Comments on this clone: Because the CDR3 is missing its conserved closing phenylalanine or tryptophan, this is likely a read error. The DNA is omitted, as the CDR3 cannot be located on it reliably, and the CDR3 follows TCRdb's listing. This CDR3 reads CASSIWGQG. The chain recombines TRBV21-1 with TRBJ1-2; the table's D call, TRBD1, has no DNA check behind it. TRBV21-1 is a pseudogene locus. Termini included, the CDR3 measures 9 amino acids.

The J gene is TRBJ1-1, the V gene TRBV7-9, with 7 bases identical to TRBD1. Germline assignment: CDR1 SEHNR and CDR2 FQNEAQ (reference sequence). This CDR3 is built from 14 residues. Losses at the gene ends were 3 bases for V and 2 bases for J; bases not matched to a gene: 3. CDR3 sequence: CASSFQGGNTEAFF. The DNA of the CDR3 is TGTGCCAGCAGCTTCCAAGGGGGCAACACTGAAGCTTTCTTT.

This rearrangement joins TRBV21-1 to TRBJ1-1. TRBV21-1 is tagged as a pseudogene. CDR3 length: 10 residues. The CDR3 spells CASSDTEAFF. CDR3 coding DNA: TGTGCCAGCTCCGACACTGAAGCTTTCTTT.

This chain uses TRBV29-1 with TRBJ1-2; TRBD1 might be the D (5 bases). V gave up 6 bases and J gave up 3 bases, with 14 bases separating them. This CDR3 is built from 13 residues. Germline lookup yields CDR1 SQVTM and CDR2 ANQGSEA. CDR3: CSVLRDRDYGYTF. CDR3 in DNA: TGCAGCGTCCTTAGAGACAGAGACTATGGCTACACCTTC. Combining the CDR3 with reference TRBV29-1 and TRBJ1-2 gives the whole variable domain SAVISQKPSRDICQRGTSLTIQCQVDSQVTMMFWYRQQPGQSLTLIATANQGSEATYESGFVIDKFPISRPNLTFSTLTVSNMSPEDSSIYLCSVLRDRDYGYTFGSGTRLTVV.

The chain has TRBV3-1 (or the pseudogene TRBV3-2) and TRBJ1-1, with a weak D call TRBD1 (5 bases). CDR1 and CDR2 from the germline V gene are LGHDT and YNNKEL (reference sequence). Trimming left V 4 bases short and J 3 bases short, with 12 bases between. The CDR3 consists of 14 residues. CDR3 nucleotide sequence: TGTGCCAGCAGCCCCTGGGGCACGGACACTGAAGCTTTCTTT. It translates to CASSPWGTDTEAFF.

The V call is TRBV7-2, the J call TRBJ2-5, with 11 bases identical to TRBD1. The CDR3 is 15 residues long. Trimming at V came to 2 bases and at J to 5 bases, leaving 4 bases not matched to a gene. The germline gives CDR1 SGHTA, CDR2 FQGNSA. CDR3 protein: CASSLLGQGAETQYF. The DNA of the CDR3 is TGTGCCAGCAGCTTACTCGGACAGGGGGCGGAGACCCAGTACTTC.

V is TRBV12-3 or TRBV12-4 and J is TRBJ1-2; 7 bases line up with TRBD1. The trim removed 6 bases at V and 8 bases at J, leaving 6 bases unmatched. CDR3 length: 12 residues. The chain's CDR3 is CASSYRGRGYTF. Written as DNA, the CDR3 is TGTGCCAGCAGCTACAGGGGACGGGGCTACACCTTC.

This clone has only a few counts. This CDR3 reads CASKTDNEQFF. The CDR3 DNA reads as TGTGCCAGCAAGACAGACAATGAGCAGTTCTTC. The chain recombines TRBV12-3 or TRBV12-4 with TRBJ2-1, with TRBD1 as a possible D gene (5 bases). CDR3 size: 11 residues. V lost 7 bases, J lost 5 bases, and 6 bases lay in between.

This chain connects TRBV6-5 to TRBJ2-6, with TRBD1 matching over 8 bases. Germline CDR1 MNHEY, CDR2 SVGAGI. The ends lost 2 bases at V and 4 bases at J; junction bases unmatched: 4. There are 16 residues in the CDR3. Here the CDR3 DNA reads TGTGCCAGCAGTTACGACAGGGGAACGGGGGCCAACGTCCTGACTTTC. Encoded protein: CASSYDRGTGANVLTF.

V gene TRBV27 combines with J gene TRBJ1-1, with 7 positions matching TRBD1. This CDR3 spans 13 amino acids. V shed 5 bases and J 7 bases; nucleotides not matched to a gene: 7. Looked up from germline, CDR1 is MNHEY and CDR2 is SMNVEV (reference sequence). The CDR3 region is CASSQQTGIEAFF. In DNA, the CDR3 is TGTGCCAGCAGTCAACAGACAGGGATTGAAGCTTTCTTT.

The chain combines TRBV2 with TRBJ2-7, with TRBD2 matching over 8 bases. The CDR3 is 15 residues long. V dropped 7 bases and J dropped 2; count of bases not matched to a gene: 10. Germline CDR1 is SNHLY and CDR2 is FYNNEI. The CDR3 region has the DNA TGTGCCAGCATTCTAGGAGGCGGGGGGACCTACGAGCAGTACTTC. Its protein is CASILGGGGTYEQYF.

The CDR3 loop reads CASSSFRDRGQAPDTQYF. Written as DNA, the CDR3 is TGTGCCAGCAGTTCTTTTCGGGACAGGGGGCAGGCACCGGATACGCAGTATTTT. The genes are TRBV28 and TRBJ2-3; the match to TRBD1 covers 12 bases. V was clipped by 4 bases and J by 6 bases; unmatched bases: 14. Germline loops: CDR1 MDHEN, CDR2 SYDVKM. This CDR3 contains 18 residues.

In its sample, this clone was seen a few times. The gene calls are TRBV2 and TRBJ2-1, with TRBD1 matching 9 bases. J lost 4 bases, V lost 7 bases, and 5 bases had no gene match. This CDR3 region has 14 residues. Germline CDR1 SNHLY, CDR2 FYNNEI. Here the CDR3 reads CASIGDREYNEQFF. The CDR3 DNA sequence: TGTGCCAGCATCGGGGACAGGGAATACAATGAGCAGTTCTTC.